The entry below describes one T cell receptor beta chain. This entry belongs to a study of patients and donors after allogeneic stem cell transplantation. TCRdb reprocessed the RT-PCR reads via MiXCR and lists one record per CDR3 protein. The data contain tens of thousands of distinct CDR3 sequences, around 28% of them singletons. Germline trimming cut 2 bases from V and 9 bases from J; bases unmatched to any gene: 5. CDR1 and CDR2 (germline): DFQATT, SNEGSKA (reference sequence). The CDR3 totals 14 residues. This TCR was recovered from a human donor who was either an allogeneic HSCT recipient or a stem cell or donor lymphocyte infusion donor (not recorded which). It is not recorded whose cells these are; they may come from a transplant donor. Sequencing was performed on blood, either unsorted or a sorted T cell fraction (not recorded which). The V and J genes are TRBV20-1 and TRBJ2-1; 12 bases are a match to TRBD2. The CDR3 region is CSARQLAGGVEQFF. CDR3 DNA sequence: TGCAGTGCTAGACAACTAGCGGGGGGAGTTGAGCAGTTCTTC.